Following are 26 T cell receptor beta chains from one sample sequenced in a study of cytomegalovirus exposure and HLA in healthy donors. It was with 60 Vbeta and 13 Jbeta primers that the PCR ran. Only in-frame clones appear in the TCRdb table, and some are missing; sequencing was by immunoSEQ multiplex PCR. The sample shows about 110,000 clones, about 61% of them seen only once. Source material: PBMCs. The receptor set was obtained from a woman aged 25 to 45 in good health and CMV-seronegative.

The genes are TRBV7-9 and TRBJ1-3, with unresolved D. The CDR3 sequence is 14 residues long. Germline lookup yields CDR1 SEHNR and CDR2 FQNEAQ (reference sequence). The V gene lost 1 base and the J gene lost 0 bases, with 4 bases spanning the gap. The CDR3 sequence is CASSLESSGNTIYF. In nucleotides, the CDR3 is TGTGCCAGCAGCTTAGAGAGCTCTGGAAACACCATATATTTT.

The genes are TRBV2 and TRBJ2-5; 10 bases agree with TRBD1. V shed 4 bases, J shed 0 bases, and the junction held 2 bases outside the gene matches. Germline CDR1 SNHLY, CDR2 FYNNEI. The CDR3 consists of 15 residues. CDR3: CASSVTGGYQETQYF. DNA of the CDR3: TGTGCCAGCAGTGTGACAGGGGGCTACCAAGAGACCCAGTACTTC.

This clone was found a few times. This chain joins TRBV5-5 and TRBJ2-7; TRBD2 might be the D (6 bases). In germline, CDR1 is SGHKS, CDR2 YYEKEE (reference sequence). V was cut by 0 bases and J by 4 bases, with 14 bases left in between. The CDR3 runs 15 residues. The CDR3 region is CASSLAKLAGYEQYF. As DNA, the CDR3 is TGTGCCAGCAGCTTGGCTAAACTAGCCGGTTACGAGCAGTACTTC. The full variable domain, with the rest looked up from reference TRBV5-5 and TRBJ2-7, is DAGVTQSPTHLIKTRGQQVTLRCSPISGHKSVSWYQQVLGQGPQFIFQYYEKEERGRGNFPDRFSARQFPNYSSELNVNALLLGDSALYLCASSLAKLAGYEQYFGPGTRLTVT.

The CDR3: CASSIPGQGNTEAFF. The CDR3 nucleotides read TGTGCCAGTAGTATACCGGGACAGGGGAACACTGAAGCTTTCTTT. The J gene is TRBJ1-1, the V gene TRBV19, with TRBD1 identical over 9 bases. The CDR3 contains 15 residues. J gave up 1 base and V 2 bases, and 2 bases lay outside the gene matches. Per germline, CDR1 LNHDA and CDR2 SQIVND (reference sequence).

This clone has just a few counts. This chain uses TRBV18 with TRBJ2-2; no reliable D call. The V end lost 4 bases, the J end lost 4 bases, and 7 bases lay between the germline ends. Germline lookup yields CDR1 KGHSH and CDR2 LQKENI. CDR3 length: 13 residues. The CDR3 coding sequence is TGTGCCAGCTCACAATCGGGCACCGGGGAGCTGTTTTTT. This sequence encodes CASSQSGTGELFF.

The chain recombines TRBV18 with TRBJ2-1; weak D call: TRBD2 (5 bases). The CDR3 runs to 13 residues. Trimming pared 2 bases from V and 8 bases from J, leaving 10 bases between. Looked up from germline, CDR1 is KGHSH and CDR2 is LQKENI. In nucleotides, the CDR3 is TGTGCCAGCTCACCAGATCTAGCACATGAGCAGTTCTTC. Translating it yields CASSPDLAHEQFF. The variable domain in full, with the rest retrieved from reference TRBV18 and TRBJ2-1, is NAGVMQNPRHLVRRRGQEARLRCSPMKGHSHVYWYRQLPEEGLKFMVYLQKENIIDESGMPKERFSAEFPKEGPSILRIQQVVRGDSAAYFCASSPDLAHEQFFGPGTRLTVL.

V and J are TRBV5-5 and TRBJ2-6; weak D call: TRBD2 (5 bases). V lost 3 bases and J lost 3, with 7 bases in between. This CDR3 contains 14 residues. Germline V gives CDR1 SGHKS, CDR2 YYEKEE (reference sequence). CDR3 nucleotide sequence: TGTGCCAGCAGCTCGGGGTATGGGGCCAACGTCCTGACTTTC. Its protein is CASSSGYGANVLTF.

Of note for this clone: Other DNA sequences in this specimen translate into the identical CDR3. This chain connects TRBV9 to TRBJ2-7; a weak D match, TRBD1 (5 bases). The germline V and J ends were trimmed by 0 bases and 1 base, with 8 bases remaining between them. CDR3 length equals 14 residues. CDR1 and CDR2 from the germline V gene are SGDLS and YYNGEE. The CDR3 here is CASSVGAGSYEQYF. CDR3 in DNA: TGTGCCAGCAGCGTAGGGGCAGGGTCCTACGAGCAGTACTTC.

This clone has a handful of counts. V and J are TRBV25-1 and TRBJ2-1, with D perhaps matching TRBD1 (6 bases). This CDR3 spans 14 amino acids. Trimming shortened V by 8 bases and J by 4 bases, and 15 bases separated the two germline ends. CDR1 is MGHDK and CDR2 is SYGVNS in the germline V gene. CDR3 residues: CASGWTRGYNEQFF. CDR3 DNA: TGTGCCAGCGGATGGACAAGGGGGTACAATGAGCAGTTCTTC.

V usage is TRBV2 and J usage is TRBJ1-1, with 7 bases that match TRBD1. The length of the CDR3 is 14 residues. Germline V CDR1 and CDR2: SNHLY, FYNNEI. With 9 bases clipped from V and 0 bases from J, the junction kept 7 bases outside the gene matches. Here the CDR3 DNA reads TGTGCCAGACAACGGACAGGCATGAACACTGAAGCTTTCTTT. It codes for CARQRTGMNTEAFF.

This chain uses TRBV9 with TRBJ1-1, with 8 bases that match TRBD1. The CDR3 runs to 15 residues. The germline gives CDR1 SGDLS, CDR2 YYNGEE. The V segment lost 3 bases and the J segment 6 bases; nucleotides outside the gene matches: 10. The CDR3 loop reads CASSAQDRGNAEAFF. The CDR3 DNA reads as TGTGCCAGCAGCGCCCAAGACAGGGGTAATGCTGAAGCTTTCTTT.

The chain carries TRBV4-1 and TRBJ2-3; TRBD2 matches 9 bases. Trimming at V came to 0 bases and at J to 1 base, leaving 8 bases not matched to a gene. The CDR3 totals 18 residues. Germline values: CDR1 MGHRA, CDR2 YSYEKL. CDR3 sequence (DNA): TGCGCCAGCAGCCAAGATCAGCCCGCTAGCGGGGGCACAGATACGCAGTATTTT. Translation gives CASSQDQPASGGTDTQYF.

Turning to this clone: A junction end diverges from the germline sequence, so it may reflect a read error. The chain uses TRBV29-1 and TRBJ1-2; TRBD1 matches at 7 bases. The CDR3 loop spans 11 amino acids. Per germline, CDR1 SQVTM and CDR2 ANQGSEA. CDR3 sequence: CNVLRDSSYTF. The CDR3 bases are TGCAACGTTTTGCGGGACAGCAGTTACACCTTC.

This chain links TRBV9 with TRBJ2-3, with D perhaps matching TRBD2 (6 bases). Trimming took off 7 bases at V and 1 base at J, with 10 bases between the two ends. The germline V gene encodes CDR1 SGDLS and CDR2 YYNGEE. The CDR3 runs to 13 residues. Here the CDR3 DNA reads TGTGCCAGCCGGCGGGATGGCACAGATACGCAGTATTTT. Protein: CASRRDGTDTQYF.

The chain combines TRBV30 with TRBJ1-5; D is possibly TRBD1 (6 bases). Trimming took 5 bases from V and 2 from J, leaving 10 bases between them. The CDR3 loop spans 13 amino acids. Germline assignment: CDR1 GTSNPN and CDR2 SVGIG (reference sequence). In nucleotides, the CDR3 is TGTGCCTGGGCGCACAGGGGCAATCAGCCCCAGCATTTT. Its protein product is CAWAHRGNQPQHF. Supplemented by reference TRBV30 and TRBJ1-5, the full variable domain reads SQTIHQWPATLVQPVGSPLSLECTVEGTSNPNLYWYRQAAGRGLQLLFYSVGIGQISSEVPQNLSASRPQDRQFILSSKKLLLSDSGFYLCAWAHRGNQPQHFGDGTRLSIL.

This clone appeared a single time. The CDR3 reads CASSVAGTGGYNEQFF. The CDR3 nucleotides are TGTGCCAGCAGCGTAGCGGGGACGGGAGGTTACAATGAGCAGTTCTTC. The chain employs TRBV9 and TRBJ2-1; 7 bases fit TRBD2. With 0 bases clipped from V and 4 bases from J, the junction kept 7 bases outside the gene matches. CDR1 and CDR2 from the germline V gene are SGDLS and YYNGEE. The CDR3 length is 16 residues.

J is TRBJ2-1 and V is TRBV6-1; 9 nucleotides match TRBD2. Unmatched junction bases numbered 7, after V lost 4 bases and J lost 3 bases. The germline V gene has CDR1 MNHNS and CDR2 SASEGT. This CDR3 contains 16 residues. The CDR3 loop is CASSGGTSTGYNEQFF. The CDR3 nucleotides read TGTGCCAGCAGTGGGGGGACTAGCACAGGCTACAATGAGCAGTTCTTC.

The chain couples TRBV7-8 to TRBJ2-7, with 10 bases lining up with TRBD1. The CDR3 contains 16 residues. V lost 4 bases to trimming and J lost 5 bases; unmatched junction nucleotides: 11. In germline, CDR1 is SGHVS, CDR2 FQNEAQ. The CDR3 DNA reads TGTGCCAGCAGCTCACCGGGACAGGGGATCTTGGACGAGCAGTACTTC. Translation gives CASSSPGQGILDEQYF.

This clone occurred a few times. The V gene is TRBV7-2, the J gene TRBJ2-7, with 9 nucleotides matching TRBD2. The junction had 10 bases not matched to a gene; V was cut back by 5 bases and J by 2 bases. This CDR3 region has 16 residues. Germline V CDR1 and CDR2: SGHTA, FQGNSA. CDR3 DNA: TGTGCCAGCAGCCCCGACTTGGTAGCGGGGGCCTACGAGCAGTACTTC. Its translation: CASSPDLVAGAYEQYF.

This rearrangement joins TRBV4-1 to TRBJ2-1, with 12 bases aligning to TRBD2. The CDR3 spans 18 residues. Germline-derived CDR1 and CDR2 are MGHRA and YSYEKL. J was trimmed by 0 bases and V by 1 base; bases with no gene match: 4. The CDR3, as DNA: TGCGCCAGCAGCCAAGGACTAGCGGGAGCGGGCTCCTACAATGAGCAGTTCTTC. Protein: CASSQGLAGAGSYNEQFF.

This clone was found a few times. The rearrangement joins TRBV28 to TRBJ1-2, with D possibly TRBD1 on 6 matching bases. Germline V lookup: CDR1 MDHEN, CDR2 SYDVKM. V was clipped by 6 bases and J by 12 bases, with 20 bases between them. The CDR3 contains 13 residues. This chain's CDR3 is CASSTRRAGDNTF. CDR3 in DNA: TGTGCCAGCAGCACCCGGAGAGCAGGGGACAACACCTTC.

This chain uses TRBV29-1 with TRBJ1-1, with D hard to call. This CDR3 spans 13 amino acids. Trimming took off 6 bases at V and 3 bases at J, with 14 bases between the two ends. Germline lookup yields CDR1 SQVTM and CDR2 ANQGSEA. The CDR3 loop is CSVSLEAHTEAFF. The CDR3 DNA reads as TGCAGCGTCTCTTTGGAGGCCCACACTGAAGCTTTCTTT. Looking up the rest from reference TRBV29-1 and TRBJ1-1 gives the full variable domain: SAVISQKPSRDICQRGTSLTIQCQVDSQVTMMFWYRQQPGQSLTLIATANQGSEATYESGFVIDKFPISRPNLTFSTLTVSNMSPEDSSIYLCSVSLEAHTEAFFGQGTRLTVV.

V and J are TRBV9 and TRBJ2-1; 8 nucleotides agree with TRBD2. V shed 3 bases and J 8 bases; nucleotides not matched to a gene: 10. This CDR3 contains 15 residues. CDR1 and CDR2 from the germline V gene are SGDLS and YYNGEE. The CDR3 spells CASSAFPGLGYEQFF. The CDR3 nucleotides are TGTGCCAGCAGCGCCTTCCCGGGACTAGGGTATGAGCAGTTCTTC. The variable domain in full, with the rest retrieved from reference TRBV9 and TRBJ2-1, is DSGVTQTPKHLITATGQRVTLRCSPRSGDLSVYWYQQSLDQGLQFLIQYYNGEERAKGNILERFSAQQFPDLHSELNLSSLELGDSALYFCASSAFPGLGYEQFFGPGTRLTVL.

The chain has TRBV11-3 and TRBJ2-5; TRBD2 matches 11 bases. CDR1 and CDR2 from the germline V gene are SGHNT and YENEEA. The length of the CDR3 is 16 residues. V shed 5 bases, J shed 2 bases, and the junction held 7 bases outside the gene matches. The CDR3 is CASSIGGTSGQETQYF. The CDR3 bases are TGTGCCAGCAGCATAGGGGGGACTAGCGGACAAGAGACCCAGTACTTC.

This chain links TRBV30 with TRBJ2-7; 10 bases fit TRBD2. With 2 bases clipped from V and 3 bases from J, the junction kept 10 bases outside the gene matches. Per germline, CDR1 GTSNPN and CDR2 SVGIG (reference sequence). The CDR3 consists of 16 residues. This CDR3 reads CAWSRGTGLAYYEQYF. In DNA form, the CDR3 reads TGTGCCTGGAGTCGGGGCACGGGACTAGCGTACTACGAGCAGTACTTC.

The V and J genes are TRBV5-6 and TRBJ1-2; the match to TRBD1 covers 8 bases. The CDR3 extends over 14 amino acids. V shed 2 bases and J 6 bases; nucleotides not matched to a gene: 6. In germline, CDR1 is SGHDT, CDR2 YYEEEE. This CDR3 is CASSFPTGANGYTF. As DNA, the CDR3 is TGTGCCAGCAGCTTTCCGACAGGGGCTAATGGCTACACCTTC.